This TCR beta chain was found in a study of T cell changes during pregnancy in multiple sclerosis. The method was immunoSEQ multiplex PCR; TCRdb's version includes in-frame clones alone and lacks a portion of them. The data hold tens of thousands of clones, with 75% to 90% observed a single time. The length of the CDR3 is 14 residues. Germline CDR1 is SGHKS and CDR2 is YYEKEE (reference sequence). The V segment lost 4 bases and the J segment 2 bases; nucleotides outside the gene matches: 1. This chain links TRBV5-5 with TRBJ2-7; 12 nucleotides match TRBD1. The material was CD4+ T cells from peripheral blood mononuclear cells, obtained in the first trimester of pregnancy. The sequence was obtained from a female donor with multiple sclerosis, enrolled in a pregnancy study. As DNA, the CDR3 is TGTGCCAGCAGCGGGACAGGGGGCGCCTACGAGCAGTACTTC. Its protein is CASSGTGGAYEQYF.